The source of this TCR beta chain is a study of T cell responses to AZD1222 COVID-19 vaccine. Findings and limits, study-wide: Once two AZD1222 doses were given, Spike-specific TCR breadth and depth went up. Repertoire sampling occurred only after the peak T cell response. A mostly white British donor set with more females was recruited, and clonal diversity was possibly underestimated.

The repertoire was sequenced with immunoSEQ multiplex PCR; TCRdb's copy has only in-frame clones and lacks some. Among over 120,000 clones, about 82% were seen once, and the ten largest hold about 5%. In regard to this clone: Its antigen is unknown.

Trimming left V 1 base short and J 2 bases short, with 16 bases between. Germline CDR1 reads SGHRS; CDR2 reads YFSETQ. The length of the CDR3 is 17 residues. This receptor was taken from an adult who received the AZD1222 COVID-19 vaccine. Sample: peripheral blood, taken 28 days after the second AZD1222 dose. The chain recombines TRBV5-1 with TRBJ2-1; tentatively, D is TRBD2 (5 bases). The CDR3 DNA is TGCGCCAGCAGCTTGCGTGGCTCCGAGGGAACCTACAATGAGCAGTTCTTC. This gives the protein CASSLRGSEGTYNEQFF. Full variable domain (missing parts from reference TRBV5-1 and TRBJ2-1): KAGVTQTPRYLIKTRGQQVTLSCSPISGHRSVSWYQQTPGQGLQFLFEYFSETQRNKGNFPGRFSGRQFSNSRSEMNVSTLELGDSALYLCASSLRGSEGTYNEQFFGPGTRLTVL.